These 32 T cell receptor beta chains share one sample of origin, sequenced in a study of shared clonotypes between healthy human individuals. CD45RO-negative, CCR7-selected cells formed the naive CD8 fraction, which excluded terminally differentiated effector memory CD45RA+ cells. Data came from immunoSEQ multiplex PCR; TCRdb stores just in-frame clones and leaves some out. The profile shows 2 million or so clones, approximately 94% of them singletons. Sample: naive CD8+ T cells sorted from blood. Source of these receptors: a man aged 18 to 30 in good health.

DNA of the CDR3: TGTGCCAGCAGTTTATCTAGGGGGGCTGGAAACACCATATATTTT. Its protein product is CASSLSRGAGNTIYF. The V call is TRBV27, the J call TRBJ1-3; weak D call: TRBD1 (6 bases). V dropped 0 bases and J dropped 2 bases, with 8 bases sitting between them. The CDR3 loop spans 15 amino acids. Germline V CDR1 and CDR2: MNHEY, SMNVEV (reference sequence).

The rearrangement links TRBV10-2 to TRBJ2-7; D is perhaps TRBD2 (5 bases). V lost 6 bases to trimming and J lost 3 bases, with 15 bases between them. Germline values: CDR1 WSHSY, CDR2 SAAADI. The CDR3 length is 14 residues. CDR3 DNA: TGCGCCAGCAGGGAGACGGGAATGGACTACGAGCAGTACTTC. Its protein is CASRETGMDYEQYF.

The chain has TRBV4-3 and TRBJ2-1, with 9 bases matching TRBD2. V lost 0 bases to trimming and J lost 5 bases; unmatched junction nucleotides: 17. The CDR3 loop spans 20 amino acids. Germline values: CDR1 LGHNA, CDR2 YSLEER. The CDR3 protein is CASSQDLRWGVAGDHNEQFF. CDR3 nucleotides: TGCGCCAGCAGCCAAGATTTACGGTGGGGGGTAGCGGGAGATCACAATGAGCAGTTCTTC.

The chain links TRBV6-5 to TRBJ2-1; D perhaps matches TRBD2 (5 bases). The V end lost 6 bases, the J end lost 8 bases, and 11 bases lay between the germline ends. Germline V gene data show CDR1 as MNHEY and CDR2 as SVGAGI. The CDR3 is made up of 12 amino acids. The chain's CDR3 is CASSRTGDEQFF. The DNA for the CDR3 is TGTGCCAGCAGCAGGACTGGGGATGAGCAGTTCTTC.

This rearrangement joins TRBV6-1 to TRBJ1-2; no clear D gene. CDR3 length: 9 amino acids. V lost 7 bases, J lost 6 bases, and 3 bases lay in between. The germline CDR1 and CDR2 sequences are MNHNS and SASEGT. The CDR3 DNA follows: TGTGCCAGCAACGATGGCTACACCTTC. Protein product: CASNDGYTF.

A word on this clone: This CDR3 is also generated by other DNA sequences in the sample. V and J are TRBV6-5 and TRBJ1-4; D is uncertain. The CDR3 spans 13 residues. Germline values: CDR1 MNHEY, CDR2 SVGAGI. V lost 0 bases and J lost 4, with 3 bases in between. CDR3 region: CASSYSGNEKLFF. The CDR3 nucleotides read TGTGCCAGCAGTTACTCGGGTAATGAAAAACTGTTTTTT.

With respect to this clone: The junction departs from germline at one end; a sequencing error may be responsible. J is TRBJ2-5 and V is TRBV4-3, with D perhaps TRBD1 (5 bases). Germline V lookup: CDR1 LGHNA, CDR2 YSLEER. The CDR3 is 11 amino acids. Written as DNA, the CDR3 is TGCGCCAGCAGCCAAGGACAGCCCTTGAACTTC. This encodes CASSQGQPLNF.

The rearrangement links TRBV4-1 to TRBJ2-3; D not resolved. Between the trimmed V and J ends, which lost 1 base and 5 bases, there was a span of 16 bases. CDR1 is MGHRA and CDR2 is YSYEKL in the germline V gene. CDR3 length equals 16 residues. The CDR3 loop reads CASSQAPGKVIDTQYF. The CDR3 coding sequence is TGCGCCAGCAGCCAAGCGCCGGGCAAAGTAATAGATACGCAGTATTTT.

With respect to this clone: Germline is not matched at one junction end, which may reflect a read error. J is TRBJ1-2 and V is TRBV10-3; TRBD1 matches at 7 bases. In germline, CDR1 is ENHRY, CDR2 SYGVKD. This CDR3 contains 12 residues. The CDR3 is CAISEGQATKGF. Here the CDR3 DNA reads TGTGCCATCAGTGAGGGACAGGCGACCAAGGGCTTC.

The chain is built from TRBV13 and TRBJ2-7; D not certain. The CDR3 is 11 residues long. Trimming left V 3 bases short and J 9 bases short, with 9 bases between. Germline V CDR1 and CDR2: PRHDT, FYEKMQ (reference sequence). The CDR3 loop is CASSFGQGQYF. The CDR3 DNA reads TGTGCCAGCAGCTTTGGGCAAGGGCAGTACTTC.

This rearrangement joins TRBV9 to TRBJ2-6; 7 bases align to TRBD1. Germline assignment: CDR1 SGDLS and CDR2 YYNGEE. V lost 0 bases to trimming and J lost 0 bases; unmatched junction nucleotides: 9. CDR3 size: 19 residues. The CDR3 reads CASSVANGTVRSGANVLTF. In nucleotides, the CDR3 is TGTGCCAGCAGCGTAGCAAACGGGACAGTACGCTCTGGGGCCAACGTCCTGACTTTC.

This clone occurred once. V and J are TRBV9 and TRBJ2-7, with TRBD1 matching over 11 bases. The CDR3 loop spans 15 amino acids. CDR1 and CDR2 (germline): SGDLS, YYNGEE. Unmatched junction bases numbered 6, after V lost 2 bases and J lost 5 bases. The CDR3 nucleotides are TGTGCCAGCAGCGTCGGACAGGGGGCGGGAGACGAGCAGTACTTC. It specifies CASSVGQGAGDEQYF.

The gene calls are TRBV29-1 and TRBJ2-1, with a weak D call TRBD1 (6 bases). The CDR3 is made up of 11 amino acids. Per germline, CDR1 SQVTM and CDR2 ANQGSEA. As DNA, the CDR3 is TGCAGGGGACAAATCAACAATGAGCAGTTCTTC. It encodes CRGQINNEQFF.

This clone was detected only once. V and J are TRBV5-4 and TRBJ1-1; D may be TRBD1 (5 bases). This CDR3 comprises 15 residues. V shed 4 bases and J shed 4 bases, with 17 bases lying between them. Germline loops: CDR1 SGHNT, CDR2 YYREEE (reference sequence). Written as DNA, the CDR3 is TGTGCCAGCAGCCCCGATGATGGGACCGTCACTGAAGCTTTCTTT. This gives the protein CASSPDDGTVTEAFF.

This sequence joins TRBV5-4 and TRBJ2-1; 9 nucleotides align to TRBD2. V lost 3 bases to trimming and J lost 10 bases; unmatched junction nucleotides: 14. The CDR3 totals 16 residues. Germline V gene sequence: CDR1 SGHNT, CDR2 YYREEE (reference sequence). The CDR3: CASSYPPGLAYGEQFF. CDR3 DNA: TGTGCCAGCAGCTACCCTCCGGGACTAGCTTACGGCGAGCAGTTCTTC.

The rearrangement links TRBV7-9 to TRBJ2-5; weak D call: TRBD1 (5 bases). Between the trimmed V and J ends, which lost 2 bases and 2 bases, there was a span of 15 bases. The germline CDR1 and CDR2 sequences are SEHNR and FQNEAQ (reference sequence). This CDR3 comprises 16 residues. The CDR3 DNA is TGTGCCAGCAGCTTATTGACAGTCTCCGGTCAAGAGACCCAGTACTTC. The encoded protein is CASSLLTVSGQETQYF.

This chain uses TRBV27 with TRBJ2-7; 8 bases line up with TRBD1. Germline-derived CDR1 and CDR2 are MNHEY and SMNVEV (reference sequence). The length of the CDR3 is 15 residues. V shed 3 bases and J 0 bases; nucleotides not matched to a gene: 4. CDR3 sequence reads: CASSFAGQASYEQYF. The CDR3 coding sequence is TGTGCCAGCAGTTTCGCGGGACAGGCCTCCTACGAGCAGTACTTC.

V usage is TRBV4-3 and J usage is TRBJ2-3; D unresolved. Trimming cost V 0 bases and J 6 bases, with 10 bases left between them. Germline V gene lookup returns CDR1 LGHNA and CDR2 YSLEER. The length of the CDR3 is 14 residues. The CDR3 DNA follows: TGCGCCAGCAGCCAAGATTCGGCCCGCGATACGCAGTATTTT. It codes for CASSQDSARDTQYF.

V gene TRBV19 combines with J gene TRBJ1-1; possibly TRBD1 for D (5 bases). Germline CDR1 LNHDA, CDR2 SQIVND (reference sequence). The CDR3 length is 14 residues. V shed 7 bases and J shed 4 bases, with 16 bases lying between them. The CDR3 DNA follows: TGTGCCAGTACCTCCAGGGAAGGGTTCACTGAAGCTTTCTTT. This translates into CASTSREGFTEAFF. Looking up the rest from reference TRBV19 and TRBJ1-1 gives the full variable domain: DGGITQSPKYLFRKEGQNVTLSCEQNLNHDAMYWYRQDPGQGLRLIYYSQIVNDFQKGDIAEGYSVSREKKESFPLTVTSAQKNPTAFYLCASTSREGFTEAFFGQGTRLTVV.

V usage is TRBV10-3 and J usage is TRBJ2-2, with TRBD2 identical over 10 bases. Trimming cost V 3 bases and J 5 bases; bases outside gene matches: 6. From germline, CDR1 is ENHRY and CDR2 SYGVKD. The CDR3 totals 16 residues. For the CDR3, the DNA is TGTGCCATCAGTGATGGTCTAGCGGGAGTTACCGGGGAGCTGTTTTTT. It translates to CAISDGLAGVTGELFF.

Remarks on this clone: The sample carries other DNA sequences with the same CDR3. The chain couples TRBV6-5 to TRBJ2-1; D uncertain. The V end lost 0 bases, the J end lost 5 bases, and 2 bases lay between the germline ends. This CDR3 spans 12 amino acids. Germline-derived CDR1 and CDR2 are MNHEY and SVGAGI. The CDR3, as DNA: TGTGCCAGCAGTTACTCGGACAATGAGCAGTTCTTC. It yields the protein CASSYSDNEQFF.

The genes are TRBV9 and TRBJ1-5; D not resolved. The V gene's germline CDR1 is SGDLS and CDR2 YYNGEE. The length of the CDR3 is 14 residues. Trimming took 3 bases from V and 6 from J, leaving 13 bases between them. For the CDR3, the DNA is TGTGCCAGCAGCGCCTGGGGAGAAGGTCAGCCCCAGCATTTT. Protein product: CASSAWGEGQPQHF.

This chain joins TRBV11-2 and TRBJ2-1, with TRBD2 matching over 7 bases. Trimming removed 0 bases from V and 9 bases from J; junction bases left unmatched: 14. There are 17 residues in the CDR3. Germline CDR1 is SGHAT and CDR2 is FQNNGV. In DNA form, the CDR3 reads TGTGCCAGCAGCTTAGAGGGGGAAGGTGCTAGCGGAATTGAGCAGTTCTTC. Amino acids: CASSLEGEGASGIEQFF.

As concerns this clone: The same CDR3 is also encoded by other DNA sequences in this sample. The chain uses TRBV9 and TRBJ2-7, with D hard to call. CDR3 length: 13 amino acids. V gave up 2 bases and J gave up 0 bases, with 6 bases separating them. Germline CDR1 SGDLS, CDR2 YYNGEE. This CDR3 is CASSVADSYEQYF. DNA of the CDR3: TGTGCCAGCAGCGTGGCGGACTCCTACGAGCAGTACTTC.

This rearrangement joins TRBV28 to TRBJ1-2; no clear D gene. The V end lost 8 bases, the J end lost 4 bases, and 11 bases lay between the germline ends. Germline CDR1 and CDR2: MDHEN and SYDVKM. The CDR3 extends over 12 amino acids. The CDR3 loop reads CASRGKAYGYTF. The CDR3 bases are TGTGCCAGCCGGGGAAAGGCCTATGGCTACACCTTC.

This chain connects TRBV27 to TRBJ2-1, with 7 nucleotides matching TRBD2. The V segment lost 4 bases and the J segment 4 bases; nucleotides outside the gene matches: 10. The CDR3 totals 16 residues. Germline V gives CDR1 MNHEY, CDR2 SMNVEV (reference sequence). CDR3 sequence: CASSWASGTLYNEQFF. CDR3 DNA sequence: TGTGCCAGCAGTTGGGCTAGCGGAACCTTATACAATGAGCAGTTCTTC.

The chain combines TRBV27 with TRBJ2-3; D possibly corresponds to TRBD2 (5 bases). There are 16 residues in the CDR3. The germline CDR1 and CDR2 sequences are MNHEY and SMNVEV (reference sequence). The V end lost 3 bases, the J end lost 4 bases, and 17 bases lay between the germline ends. The CDR3 loop is CASSFSRGGAPDTQYF. In nucleotides, the CDR3 is TGTGCCAGCAGTTTTAGTCGCGGAGGTGCCCCAGATACGCAGTATTTT.

V is TRBV19 and J is TRBJ1-5; TRBD1 aligns across 7 bases. Germline CDR1 and CDR2: LNHDA and SQIVND (reference sequence). The CDR3 length is 14 residues. J was trimmed by 3 bases and V by 7 bases; bases with no gene match: 6. CDR3 sequence reads: CASNLQGINQPQHF. CDR3 in DNA: TGTGCCAGTAATCTACAGGGGATCAATCAGCCCCAGCATTTT.

The CDR3, as DNA: TGTGCCAGCAGCATTAGCGGGAGGGCCAGCAATGAGCAGTTCTTC. It encodes CASSISGRASNEQFF. The chain joins TRBV13 to TRBJ2-1; TRBD2 aligns across 11 bases. CDR3 length: 15 residues. Unmatched junction bases numbered 6, after V lost 5 bases and J lost 6 bases. Germline V gives CDR1 PRHDT, CDR2 FYEKMQ (reference sequence).

This clone has only a few counts. The same CDR3 is also encoded by other DNA sequences in this sample. This sequence joins TRBV9 and TRBJ2-7; D possibly corresponds to TRBD2 (6 bases). The V end lost 1 base, the J end lost 7 bases, and 9 bases lay between the germline ends. The CDR3 runs 12 residues. The germline V gene encodes CDR1 SGDLS and CDR2 YYNGEE. This CDR3 is CASSVNSGEQYF. In nucleotides, the CDR3 is TGTGCCAGCAGCGTAAACAGCGGGGAGCAGTACTTC.

The chain is built from TRBV2 and TRBJ2-1; D call uncertain. Between the trimmed V and J ends, which lost 9 bases and 4 bases, there was a span of 4 bases. Germline V gene sequence: CDR1 SNHLY, CDR2 FYNNEI. The CDR3 has 10 residues. The CDR3 region is CARGYNEQFF. In nucleotides, the CDR3 is TGTGCCAGAGGTTACAATGAGCAGTTCTTC.

Comments on this clone: The identical CDR3 is also encoded by other nucleotide sequences in the sample. The chain uses TRBV19 and TRBJ2-1; D gene ambiguous. Per germline, CDR1 LNHDA and CDR2 SQIVND (reference sequence). The germline V and J ends were trimmed by 1 base and 7 bases, with 2 bases remaining between them. This CDR3 is built from 11 residues. The CDR3 DNA is TGTGCCAGTAGTATAGGAAATGAGCAGTTCTTC. It is translated as CASSIGNEQFF.